One and the same sample provided the 19 T cell receptor beta chains below, sequenced in a study of T cells in Graves' hyperthyroidism and ophthalmopathy. The source material, RNA transcripts, was used to amplify TCR beta CDR3 regions. Researchers ran a first-round RT-PCR on the TCR CDR3 using the HTBI primer set. TCRdb re-analysed the multiplex PCR reads in MiXCR, keeping a single row per CDR3 protein. Among about 500,000 distinct CDR3 sequences listed, over 35% were seen once. The sample was peripheral blood or thyroid tissue (not recorded which). These receptors were obtained from an adult woman with Graves' disease, either hyperthyroidism or ophthalmopathy (not recorded which).

The table lists this clonotype with a few counts. V usage is TRBV7-3 and J usage is TRBJ2-3; D is tentatively TRBD1 or TRBD2 (5 bases each). V lost 5 bases to trimming and J lost 5 bases, with 11 bases between them. CDR3 length: 13 amino acids. CDR1 is SGHTA and CDR2 is FQGTGA in the germline V gene. The CDR3 sequence is CASSASGGDTQYF. DNA of the CDR3: TGTGCCAGCAGCGCAAGTGGGGGAGATACGCAGTATTTT. Full variable domain (missing parts from reference TRBV7-3 and TRBJ2-3): GAGVSQTPSNKVTEKGKYVELRCDPISGHTALYWYRQSLGQGPEFLIYFQGTGAADDSGLPNDRFFAVRPEGSVSTLKIQRTERGDSAVYLCASSASGGDTQYFGPGTRLTVL.

In its sample, this clonotype was seen many times. The rearrangement links TRBV7-2 to TRBJ1-6; D is uncertain. This CDR3 has 14 amino acids. Germline V lookup: CDR1 SGHTA, CDR2 FQGNSA. V gave up 1 base and J gave up 7 bases, with 8 bases separating them. The CDR3 region is CASSLVGLNSPLHF. The CDR3 region has the DNA TGTGCCAGCAGCTTAGTCGGACTAAATTCACCCCTCCACTTT.

This clonotype showed up just once. The chain is built from TRBV20-1 and TRBJ1-2; D not resolved. Germline V gene lookup returns CDR1 DFQATT and CDR2 SNEGSKA (reference sequence). This CDR3 has 13 residues. V was shortened by 3 bases and J by 3 bases, with 11 bases between the two germline ends. This CDR3 reads CSASQGLDYGYTF. The CDR3 DNA reads TGCAGTGCTAGCCAAGGGCTCGACTATGGCTACACCTTC.

This chain uses TRBV7-9 with TRBJ2-2; D not certain. V was shortened by 6 bases and J by 3 bases, with 17 bases between the two germline ends. There are 16 residues in the CDR3. Per germline, CDR1 SEHNR and CDR2 FQNEAQ (reference sequence). CDR3 coding DNA: TGTGCCAGCAGACGTATAACGGGCGCCCACACCGGGGAGCTGTTTTTT. It translates to CASRRITGAHTGELFF.

The chain has TRBV6-6 and TRBJ1-1; D not resolved. Deletions cut 6 bases from V and 1 base from J, with 9 bases between. The germline gives CDR1 MNHNY, CDR2 SVGAGI (reference sequence). CDR3 size: 13 residues. As DNA, the CDR3 is TGTGCCAGCAGGCCTAGAGCGAACACTGAAGCTTTCTTT. Its translation: CASRPRANTEAFF.

This clonotype was counted a few times. The chain links TRBV5-1 to TRBJ2-1; 9 positions match TRBD1. J lost 5 bases, V lost 3 bases, and 9 bases had no gene match. The germline V gene has CDR1 SGHRS and CDR2 YFSETQ. CDR3 length: 16 amino acids. CDR3 protein: CASSSVTGGPDNEQFF. The CDR3 DNA is TGCGCCAGCAGCTCAGTTACAGGGGGCCCTGACAATGAGCAGTTCTTC. The full variable domain, with the rest looked up from reference TRBV5-1 and TRBJ2-1, is KAGVTQTPRYLIKTRGQQVTLSCSPISGHRSVSWYQQTPGQGLQFLFEYFSETQRNKGNFPGRFSGRQFSNSRSEMNVSTLELGDSALYLCASSSVTGGPDNEQFFGPGTRLTVL.

The rearrangement uses TRBV4-1 and TRBJ2-7, with a tentative D call TRBD2 (7 bases). V lost 2 bases and J 2 bases, leaving 28 bases between the germline ends. This CDR3 region has 20 residues. The germline V gene has CDR1 MGHRA and CDR2 YSYEKL. The CDR3 sequence is CASSQYTTGGLVGRPYEQYF. CDR3 in DNA: TGCGCCAGCAGCCAATATACCACCGGGGGGCTGGTAGGGAGGCCCTACGAGCAGTACTTC.

As for this clonotype: At one boundary the junction diverges from the germline segment, which might be a read error. This chain joins TRBV10-3 and TRBJ1-5; D is unclear. Germline values: CDR1 ENHRY, CDR2 SYGVKD. The CDR3 is 13 residues long. The CDR3 DNA is TGTGCCAACAGTGAATCGGGGAATCAGCCCCAGCATTTT. Protein product: CANSESGNQPQHF.

Concerning this clonotype: The junction departs from germline at one end; a sequencing error may be responsible. V usage is TRBV25-1 and J usage is TRBJ2-5, with D uncertain. The CDR3 contains 11 residues. Germline V gene lookup returns CDR1 MGHDK and CDR2 SYGVNS. The chain's CDR3 is CASSEGFVWDF. CDR3 DNA: TGTGCCAGCAGTGAAGGGTTCGTCTGGGACTTC.

The chain links TRBV7-9 to TRBJ2-5; D is possibly TRBD1 or TRBD2 (6 bases each). Trimming shortened V by 5 bases and J by 0 bases, and 16 bases separated the two germline ends. The CDR3 totals 16 residues. Germline-derived CDR1 and CDR2 are SEHNR and FQNEAQ (reference sequence). The CDR3 region is CASSARGLMYQETQYF. DNA for the CDR3: TGTGCCAGCAGCGCCCGGGGGCTTATGTACCAAGAGACCCAGTACTTC.

J is TRBJ1-6 and V is TRBV7-2; TRBD1 matches at 9 bases. This CDR3 contains 18 residues. Germline CDR1 reads SGHTA; CDR2 reads FQGNSA. J gave up 5 bases and V 3 bases, and 11 bases lay outside the gene matches. CDR3 DNA: TGTGCCAGCAGCTTGGTGGGGGGACAGGGACCAAATAATTCACCCCTCCACTTT. This sequence encodes CASSLVGGQGPNNSPLHF. Together with reference TRBV7-2 and TRBJ1-6, the CDR3 gives the full variable domain: GAGVSQSPSNKVTEKGKDVELRCDPISGHTALYWYRQSLGQGLEFLIYFQGNSAPDKSGLPSDRFSAERTGGSVSTLTIQRTQQEDSAVYLCASSLVGGQGPNNSPLHFGNGTRLTVT.

The gene calls are TRBV7-2 and TRBJ2-7; a weak D match, TRBD1 (5 bases). The CDR3 runs to 16 residues. V was clipped by 5 bases and J by 7 bases, with 24 bases between them. Germline V lookup: CDR1 SGHTA, CDR2 FQGNSA. This CDR3 reads CASSAFPPDGAAEQYF. The CDR3 bases are TGTGCCAGCAGCGCCTTTCCGCCCGATGGGGCGGCGGAGCAGTACTTC.

J is TRBJ2-7 and V is TRBV9; TRBD2 agrees at 7 bases. CDR3 length: 15 residues. V dropped 4 bases and J dropped 0; count of bases not matched to a gene: 7. Looked up from germline, CDR1 is SGDLS and CDR2 is YYNGEE. The CDR3 DNA is TGTGCCAGCAGCCAAACTAGCGCCTACTCCTACGAGCAGTACTTC. This translates into CASSQTSAYSYEQYF.

This clonotype was recorded many times. The chain links TRBV5-1 to TRBJ2-5; D is perhaps TRBD1 (6 bases). This CDR3 is 14 amino acids long. V lost 6 bases and J 1 base, leaving 13 bases between the germline ends. Germline V gives CDR1 SGHRS, CDR2 YFSETQ. In nucleotides, the CDR3 is TGCGCCAGCACCGACCACAGGGTCCAAGAGACCCAGTACTTC. This codes for CASTDHRVQETQYF.

This clonotype was recorded many times. This sequence joins TRBV9 and TRBJ1-4, with D perhaps TRBD1 (5 bases). Germline CDR1 is SGDLS and CDR2 is YYNGEE. The CDR3 sequence is 16 residues long. The V end was cut by 0 bases, the J end by 10 bases, with 19 bases between. This CDR3 reads CASSVDAGTVGGKLFF. CDR3 coding DNA: TGTGCCAGCAGCGTAGATGCGGGGACCGTCGGTGGAAAACTGTTTTTT.

Remarks on this clonotype: This may be a read error: a much more frequent sequence differs by one nucleotide. The CDR3 loop is CASSHSKGFYEQYF. The CDR3 DNA is TGTGCCAGCAGTCACTCAAAGGGCTTTTACGAGCAGTACTTC. The V and J genes are TRBV6-6 and TRBJ2-7; D is undetermined. Germline V CDR1 and CDR2: MNHNY, SVGAGI (reference sequence). This CDR3 is 14 amino acids long.

This sequence joins TRBV7-3 and TRBJ1-3; D gene ambiguous. This CDR3 contains 13 residues. Germline values: CDR1 SGHTA, CDR2 FQGTGA. Trimming stripped 2 bases from V and 4 bases from J, with 6 bases between. The CDR3 nucleotides are TGTGCCAGCAGCTTAGAAGAGGGAAACACCATATATTTT. Translated, it gives CASSLEEGNTIYF.

This clonotype showed up just a few times. V usage is TRBV20-1 and J usage is TRBJ2-7; TRBD1 agrees at 9 bases. J was trimmed by 4 bases and V by 5 bases; bases with no gene match: 12. CDR1 and CDR2 from the germline V gene are DFQATT and SNEGSKA (reference sequence). The CDR3 loop spans 15 amino acids. The CDR3 loop is CSAGSLGDRAYEQYF. DNA for the CDR3: TGCAGTGCTGGAAGTCTCGGGGACAGGGCTTACGAGCAGTACTTC.

This clonotype was seen many times. The CDR3 reads CASSLRGPYEQYF. CDR3 in DNA: TGTGCCAGCAGCTTACGGGGTCCCTACGAGCAGTACTTC. The chain couples TRBV5-6 to TRBJ2-7, with D possibly TRBD2 on 5 matching bases. The germline CDR1 and CDR2 sequences are SGHDT and YYEEEE. This CDR3 comprises 13 residues. V gave up 2 bases and J gave up 2 bases, with 8 bases separating them.